Listed below are T cell receptor beta chains from one sample, sequenced in a study of post-analysis software for immune sequencing data. A single record per CDR3 protein comes from TCRdb applying MiXCR to the PCR reads. This sample carries approximately 770,000 distinct CDR3 sequences, 46% of them seen once, and the ten largest clones take 4.9%. Sequenced: blood. These receptors all stem from a girl aged 10 to 17 with multiple sclerosis. Each CDR3 is given with its conserved first and last residue. A D gene is named only where the DNA matches it firmly. A row's size may be missing; if present it is once, few, many or a size class.

.,TRBJ2-7,many,11,TRBV10-2,CASSEGSEQYF,TGCGCCAGCAGTGAGGGCTCCGAGCAGTACTTC
TRBD2,TRBJ2-1,.,16,TRBV7-2,CATTARGTSGRNEQFF,TGTGCCACCACTGCGAGGGGGACTAGCGGGAGAAATGAGCAGTTCTTC
TRBD1,TRBJ1-1,.,14,TRBV7-9,CASSPLTGYVEAFF,TGTGCCAGCAGCCCGTTGACAGGGTACGTAGAAGCTTTCTTT
TRBD2,TRBJ2-3,.,17,TRBV5-1,CASSLAPSGRQTDTQYF,TGCGCCAGCAGCTTGGCCCCTAGCGGGAGACAAACAGATACGCAGTATTTT
.,TRBJ1-2,few,11,TRBV25-1,CATGSNYGYTF,TGTGCCACGGGGTCTAACTATGGCTACACCTTC
.,TRBJ1-4,.,13,TRBV6-5,CASSYGGPEKLFF,TGTGCCAGCAGTTACGGCGGTCCTGAAAAACTGTTTTTT
.,TRBJ2-1,.,16,TRBV27,CASSLSIVSSYNEQFF,TGTGCCAGCAGTTTATCGATCGTGAGCTCCTACAATGAGCAGTTCTTC
.,TRBJ2-3,.,12,TRBV19,CASSPGRDVQYF,TGTGCCAGTAGTCCTGGACGGGACGTGCAGTATTTT
.,TRBJ1-5,.,17,TRBV12-3/TRBV12-4,CASSLALGAVNNQPQHF,TGTGCCAGCAGTTTAGCGCTCGGGGCAGTTAATAATCAGCCCCAGCATTTT
.,TRBJ2-7,.,13,TRBV20-1,CSATDTRPSEQYF,TGCAGTGCCACAGACACCCGTCCAAGCGAGCAGTACTTC
.,TRBJ2-7,.,15,TRBV7-9,CASSPRGEVFVEQYF,TGTGCCAGCAGCCCCAGGGGAGAGGTTTTCGTCGAGCAGTACTTC
.,TRBJ1-6,.,12,TRBV5-6,CASSLWNSPLHF,TGTGCCAGCAGCTTGTGGAATTCACCCCTCCACTTT